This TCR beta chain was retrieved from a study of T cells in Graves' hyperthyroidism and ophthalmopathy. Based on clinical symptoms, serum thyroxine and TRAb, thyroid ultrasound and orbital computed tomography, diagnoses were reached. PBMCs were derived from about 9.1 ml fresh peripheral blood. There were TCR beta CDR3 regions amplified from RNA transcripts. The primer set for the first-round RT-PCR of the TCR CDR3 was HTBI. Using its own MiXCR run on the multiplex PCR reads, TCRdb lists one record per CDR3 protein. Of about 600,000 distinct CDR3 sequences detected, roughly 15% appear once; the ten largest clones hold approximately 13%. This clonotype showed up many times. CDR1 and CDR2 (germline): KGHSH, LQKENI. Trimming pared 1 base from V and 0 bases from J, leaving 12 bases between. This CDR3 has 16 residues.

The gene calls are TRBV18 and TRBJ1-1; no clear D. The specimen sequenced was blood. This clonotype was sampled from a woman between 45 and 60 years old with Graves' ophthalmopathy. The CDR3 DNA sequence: TGTGCCAGCTCACCACAATCCATTAGGGTGAACACTGAAGCTTTCTTT. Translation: CASSPQSIRVNTEAFF. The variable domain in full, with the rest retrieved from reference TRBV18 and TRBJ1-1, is NAGVMQNPRHLVRRRGQEARLRCSPMKGHSHVYWYRQLPEEGLKFMVYLQKENIIDESGMPKERFSAEFPKEGPSILRIQQVVRGDSAAYFCASSPQSIRVNTEAFFGQGTRLTVV.